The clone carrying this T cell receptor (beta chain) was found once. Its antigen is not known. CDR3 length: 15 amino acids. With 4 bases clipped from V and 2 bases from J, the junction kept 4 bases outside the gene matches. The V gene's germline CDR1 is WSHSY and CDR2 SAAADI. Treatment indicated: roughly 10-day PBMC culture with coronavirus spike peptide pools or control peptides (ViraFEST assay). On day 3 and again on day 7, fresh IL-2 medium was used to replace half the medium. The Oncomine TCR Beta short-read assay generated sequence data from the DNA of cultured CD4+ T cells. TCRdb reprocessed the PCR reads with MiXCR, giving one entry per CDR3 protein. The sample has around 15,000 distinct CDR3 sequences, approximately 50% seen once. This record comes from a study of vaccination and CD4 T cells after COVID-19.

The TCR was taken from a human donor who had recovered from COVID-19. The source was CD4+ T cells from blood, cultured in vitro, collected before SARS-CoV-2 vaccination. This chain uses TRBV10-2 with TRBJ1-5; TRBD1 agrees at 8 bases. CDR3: CASSVGQGGNQPQHF. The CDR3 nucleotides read TGCGCCAGCAGTGTTGGACAGGGCGGCAATCAGCCCCAGCATTTT.